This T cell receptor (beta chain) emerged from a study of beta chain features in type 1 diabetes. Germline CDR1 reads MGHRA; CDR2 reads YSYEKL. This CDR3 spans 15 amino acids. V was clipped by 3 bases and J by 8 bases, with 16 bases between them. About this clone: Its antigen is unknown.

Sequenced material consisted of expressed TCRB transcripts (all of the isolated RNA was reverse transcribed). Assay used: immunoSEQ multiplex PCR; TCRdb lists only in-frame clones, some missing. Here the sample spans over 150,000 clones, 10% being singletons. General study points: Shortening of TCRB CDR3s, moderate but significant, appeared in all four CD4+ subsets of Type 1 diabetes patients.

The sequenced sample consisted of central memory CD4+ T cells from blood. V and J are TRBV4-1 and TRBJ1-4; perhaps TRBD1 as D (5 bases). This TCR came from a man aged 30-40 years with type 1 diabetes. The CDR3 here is CASSQPGRGKEKLFF. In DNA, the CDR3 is TGCGCCAGCAGCCAGCCGGGCCGGGGGAAAGAAAAACTGTTTTTT.